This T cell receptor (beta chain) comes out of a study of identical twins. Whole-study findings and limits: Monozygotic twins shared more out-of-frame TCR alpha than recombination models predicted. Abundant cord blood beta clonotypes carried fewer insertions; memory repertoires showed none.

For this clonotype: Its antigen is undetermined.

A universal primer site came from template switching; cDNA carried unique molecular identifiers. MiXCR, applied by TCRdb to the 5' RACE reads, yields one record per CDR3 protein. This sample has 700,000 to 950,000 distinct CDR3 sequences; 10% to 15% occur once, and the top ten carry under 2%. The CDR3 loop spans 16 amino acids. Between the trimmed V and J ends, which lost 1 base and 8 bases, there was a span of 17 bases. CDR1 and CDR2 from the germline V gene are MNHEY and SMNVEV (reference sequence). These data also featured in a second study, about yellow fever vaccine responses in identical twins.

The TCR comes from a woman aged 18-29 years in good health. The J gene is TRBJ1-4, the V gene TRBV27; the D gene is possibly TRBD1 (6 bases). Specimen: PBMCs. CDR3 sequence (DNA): TGTGCCAGCAGTTTATACACAGGGTCTCCGGGGGAAAAACTGTTTTTT. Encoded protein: CASSLYTGSPGEKLFF.